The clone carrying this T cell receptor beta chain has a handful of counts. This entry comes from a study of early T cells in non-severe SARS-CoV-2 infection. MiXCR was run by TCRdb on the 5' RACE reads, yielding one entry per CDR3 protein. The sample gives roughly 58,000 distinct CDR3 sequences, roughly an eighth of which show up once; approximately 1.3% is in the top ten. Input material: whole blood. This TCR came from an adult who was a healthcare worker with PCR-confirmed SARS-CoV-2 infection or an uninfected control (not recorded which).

The CDR3 DNA is TGCAGTGCTAGCGGACTACAAGAGACCCAGTACTTC. Its protein is CSASGLQETQYF. This chain joins TRBV20-1 and TRBJ2-5, with a possible D match to TRBD2 (6 bases). There are 12 residues in the CDR3. Germline loops: CDR1 DFQATT, CDR2 SNEGSKA (reference sequence). V was shortened by 3 bases and J by 2 bases, with 7 bases between the two germline ends.